This T cell receptor (beta chain) appears in the sequencing data of a study of T cell responses to AZD1222 COVID-19 vaccine. V was shortened by 3 bases and J by 7 bases, with 19 bases between the two germline ends. Germline assignment: CDR1 LGHDT and CDR2 YNNKEL (reference sequence). The CDR3 runs 17 residues. Sequencing was performed with immunoSEQ multiplex PCR; in TCRdb, only in-frame clones are kept and a portion is missing. The sample lists about 120,000 clones, approximately 90% occurring once. The sample was peripheral blood, taken 28 days after the second AZD1222 dose. The chain employs TRBV3-1 (or the pseudogene TRBV3-2) and TRBJ1-6; TRBD1 is a possible D gene (5 bases). This TCR came from an adult who received the AZD1222 COVID-19 vaccine. This CDR3 is CASSHPETDTFNSPLHF. The DNA of the CDR3 is TGTGCCAGCAGCCACCCCGAGACAGACACCTTCAATTCACCCCTCCACTTT.